Shown below are 21 T cell receptor beta chains from a single sample sequenced in a study of blood T cell repertoires in COVID-19. Produced via immunoSEQ multiplex PCR; TCRdb's table is partial and in-frame only. Among about 18,000 clones listed, around 88% were seen once. The specimen was PBMCs or T cells enriched from blood (not recorded which). Receptors were obtained from a woman in her 30s who had recovered from COVID-19.

V usage is TRBV4-3 and J usage is TRBJ2-1; 10 nucleotides agree with TRBD2. Germline V gives CDR1 LGHNA, CDR2 YSLEER. The CDR3 loop spans 16 amino acids. V was pared by 0 bases and J by 9 bases, with 8 bases of the junction left unmatched. CDR3 region: CASSQDSQRGGGEQFF. CDR3 nucleotides: TGCGCCAGCAGCCAAGATTCCCAGCGGGGGGGCGGTGAGCAGTTCTTC.

CDR3 protein: CASSQMGTGNTEAFF. The CDR3 bases are TGTGCCAGCAGTCAGATGGGAACGGGAAACACTGAAGCTTTCTTT. The genes are TRBV7-2 and TRBJ1-1, with D unclear. Deletions cut 6 bases from V and 2 bases from J, with 16 bases between. The CDR3 covers 15 residues. CDR1 is SGHTA, CDR2 FQGNSA, per germline.

The V call is TRBV30, the J call TRBJ1-2; D ambiguous. The germline V gene encodes CDR1 GTSNPN and CDR2 SVGIG (reference sequence). The CDR3 is made up of 12 amino acids. V was trimmed by 4 bases and J by 2 bases, leaving 8 bases between them. CDR3 DNA sequence: TGTGCCTGGATCCGGGAAAACTATGGCTACACCTTC. Translated: CAWIRENYGYTF.

This clone was recorded a few times. The gene calls are TRBV6-5 and TRBJ1-2; unclear D gene. The CDR3 has 13 amino acids. V dropped 3 bases and J dropped 4 bases, with 9 bases sitting between them. CDR1 MNHEY and CDR2 SVGAGI come from the germline V gene. The CDR3 nucleotides are TGTGCCAGCAGTTATTGGCAGTCCTATGGCTACACCTTC. Protein: CASSYWQSYGYTF.

The rearrangement joins TRBV9 to TRBJ2-7; TRBD1 might be the D (6 bases). CDR3 size: 14 residues. The germline CDR1 and CDR2 sequences are SGDLS and YYNGEE. V lost 2 bases and J 5 bases, leaving 14 bases between the germline ends. CDR3 amino acids: CASSVLQGHDEQYF. The CDR3 DNA reads TGTGCCAGCAGCGTTTTACAGGGTCACGACGAGCAGTACTTC.

The chain links TRBV7-2 to TRBJ2-3; D is perhaps TRBD2 (6 bases). The germline V and J ends were trimmed by 4 bases and 5 bases, with 16 bases remaining between them. Germline CDR1 and CDR2: SGHTA and FQGNSA. The CDR3 totals 15 residues. The DNA for the CDR3 is TGTGCCAGCAGCTCTCTGCCCCTTAGCGGAGATACGCAGTATTTT. Its protein product is CASSSLPLSGDTQYF.

This clone appeared a few times. This chain uses TRBV28 with TRBJ2-5, with a tentative D call TRBD1 (6 bases). CDR3 length: 13 residues. CDR1 and CDR2 (germline): MDHEN, SYDVKM. V lost 6 bases and J lost 5, with 13 bases in between. CDR3 loop: CASRRQAAETQYF. Written as DNA, the CDR3 is TGTGCCAGCAGACGACAGGCGGCCGAGACCCAGTACTTC.

The CDR3 loop reads CASSVQGSNTEAFF. The CDR3 nucleotides are TGTGCCAGCAGTGTCCAGGGATCGAACACTGAAGCTTTCTTT. The chain links TRBV2 to TRBJ1-1, with a possible D match to TRBD1 (5 bases). CDR3 length: 14 amino acids. V lost 4 bases and J lost 1, with 10 bases in between. The germline gives CDR1 SNHLY, CDR2 FYNNEI.

This clone appeared a single time. The rearrangement links TRBV7-2 to TRBJ2-3; possibly TRBD2 for D (7 bases). The ends were cut back, 6 bases at V and 6 bases at J, with 13 bases in the middle. This CDR3 has 13 residues. Germline V lookup: CDR1 SGHTA, CDR2 FQGNSA. CDR3 sequence reads: CASSGGGRDTQYF. CDR3 nucleotide sequence: TGTGCCAGCAGTGGGGGGGGCCGGGATACGCAGTATTTT.

This chain uses TRBV6-5 with TRBJ2-3; TRBD2 might be the D (6 bases). The ends were cut back, 4 bases at V and 6 bases at J, with 14 bases in the middle. CDR3 size: 14 residues. In germline, CDR1 is MNHEY, CDR2 SVGAGI. CDR3 coding DNA: TGTGCCAGCAGTTCCGGAGGGGTGGGGGATACGCAGTATTTT. As protein: CASSSGGVGDTQYF.

The chain recombines TRBV6-2 or TRBV6-3 with TRBJ1-5, with D hard to call. V was cut by 4 bases and J by 0 bases, with 16 bases left in between. Germline CDR1 MNHEY, CDR2 SVGEGT. The CDR3 spans 17 residues. As DNA, the CDR3 is TGTGCCAGCAGTTCCCACGCGATGATGTATAGCAATCAGCCCCAGCATTTT. Translated: CASSSHAMMYSNQPQHF.

This clone showed up just once. The CDR3: CASSEVPGNTEAFF. CDR3 nucleotide sequence: TGTGCCAGCAGTGAAGTCCCGGGTAACACTGAAGCTTTCTTT. The rearrangement uses TRBV2 and TRBJ1-1; no definite D call. From germline, CDR1 is SNHLY and CDR2 FYNNEI. V lost 1 base and J 2 bases, leaving 8 bases between the germline ends. The CDR3 extends over 14 amino acids.

This chain links TRBV5-1 with TRBJ2-7; a weak D match, TRBD1 (6 bases). The V gene lost 7 bases and the J gene lost 7 bases, with 12 bases spanning the gap. Germline-derived CDR1 and CDR2 are SGHRS and YFSETQ. The CDR3 length is 11 residues. CDR3 loop: CASGSDSEQYF. CDR3 DNA sequence: TGCGCCAGCGGATCGGACAGTGAGCAGTACTTC.

The J gene is TRBJ1-2, the V gene TRBV5-1; 7 nucleotides match TRBD1. Germline V gene lookup returns CDR1 SGHRS and CDR2 YFSETQ. After removal of 5 bases from V and 4 bases from J, the junction contained 11 bases not matched to a gene. The CDR3 contains 15 residues. The CDR3 DNA reads as TGCGCCAGCAGACCTGAGACAGGGCCCGGCTATGGCTACACCTTC. It yields the protein CASRPETGPGYGYTF.

V usage is TRBV6-1 and J usage is TRBJ1-5; TRBD1 matches at 10 bases. Trimming at V came to 6 bases and at J to 0 bases, leaving 5 bases not matched to a gene. The CDR3 is made up of 16 amino acids. The V gene's germline CDR1 is MNHNS and CDR2 SASEGT. CDR3 sequence (DNA): TGTGCCAGCAGAGAAAGACAGGGGGCTAGCAATCAGCCCCAGCATTTT. Translating gives CASRERQGASNQPQHF.

The CDR3 loop reads CASSPHQGSYEQYF. The DNA for the CDR3 is TGTGCCAGCAGCCCCCATCAGGGATCCTACGAGCAGTACTTC. The chain combines TRBV7-2 with TRBJ2-7, with D possibly being TRBD1 (5 bases). CDR1 is SGHTA and CDR2 is FQGNSA in the germline V gene. V was shortened by 5 bases and J by 1 base, with 12 bases between the two germline ends. The CDR3 runs to 14 residues.

The J gene is TRBJ1-5, the V gene TRBV6-6; tentative D call: TRBD1 (6 bases). The length of the CDR3 is 15 residues. CDR1 is MNHNY and CDR2 is SVGAGI in the germline V gene (reference sequence). V was shortened by 2 bases and J by 6 bases, with 14 bases between the two germline ends. Written as DNA, the CDR3 is TGTGCCAGCAGTTACCCCACAGGGACGGGTCAGCCCCAGCATTTT. Amino acid sequence: CASSYPTGTGQPQHF.

The chain couples TRBV3-1 (or the pseudogene TRBV3-2) to TRBJ1-6; 7 bases map to TRBD1. Germline V gene data show CDR1 as LGHDT and CDR2 as YNNKEL (reference sequence). After removal of 3 bases from V and 8 bases from J, the junction contained 7 bases not matched to a gene. This CDR3 region has 15 residues. The DNA of the CDR3 is TGTGCCAGCAGCCAGCGTGGGACAGCAGATTCACCCCTCCACTTT. Translation gives CASSQRGTADSPLHF.

This chain connects TRBV6-5 to TRBJ2-7; TRBD1 matches 10 bases. Germline CDR1 MNHEY, CDR2 SVGAGI. The ends lost 6 bases at V and 4 bases at J; junction bases unmatched: 6. The CDR3 totals 14 residues. The CDR3 sequence: CASRPPGQGYEQYF. The CDR3 bases are TGTGCCAGCAGGCCACCGGGACAGGGGTACGAGCAGTACTTC.

This chain links TRBV27 with TRBJ2-1; 7 bases agree with TRBD2. The CDR3 has 17 residues. The trim removed 7 bases at V and 1 base at J, leaving 13 bases unmatched. Germline CDR1 MNHEY, CDR2 SMNVEV (reference sequence). The DNA of the CDR3 is TGTGCCAGCAAGGGAGGGGCCAGTCAGGGATCCTACAATGAGCAGTTCTTC. Translating gives CASKGGASQGSYNEQFF.

The chain couples TRBV19 to TRBJ2-5, with 7 positions matching TRBD2. Losses at the gene ends were 1 base for V and 4 bases for J; bases not matched to a gene: 9. Germline loops: CDR1 LNHDA, CDR2 SQIVND (reference sequence). The CDR3 runs 16 residues. CDR3 in DNA: TGTGCCAGTAGTATAGGAGGAGCGGGGAGAACAGAGACCCAGTACTTC. Its protein is CASSIGGAGRTETQYF. The variable domain in full, with the rest retrieved from reference TRBV19 and TRBJ2-5, is DGGITQSPKYLFRKEGQNVTLSCEQNLNHDAMYWYRQDPGQGLRLIYYSQIVNDFQKGDIAEGYSVSREKKESFPLTVTSAQKNPTAFYLCASSIGGAGRTETQYFGPGTRLLVL.